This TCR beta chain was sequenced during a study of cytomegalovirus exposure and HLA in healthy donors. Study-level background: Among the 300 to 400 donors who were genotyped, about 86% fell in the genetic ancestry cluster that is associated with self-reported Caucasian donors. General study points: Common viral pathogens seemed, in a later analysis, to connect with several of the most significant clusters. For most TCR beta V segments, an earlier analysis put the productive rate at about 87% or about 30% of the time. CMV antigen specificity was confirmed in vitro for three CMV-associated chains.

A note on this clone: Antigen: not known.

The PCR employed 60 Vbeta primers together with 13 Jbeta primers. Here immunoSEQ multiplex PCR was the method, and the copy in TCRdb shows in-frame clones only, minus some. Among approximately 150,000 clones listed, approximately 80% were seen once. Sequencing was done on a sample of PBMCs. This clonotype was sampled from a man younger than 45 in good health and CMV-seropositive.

The CDR3 DNA is TGTGCCAGTAGTCTACACGAGGGAAACACTGAAGCTTTCTTT. This codes for CASSLHEGNTEAFF. The J gene is TRBJ1-1, the V gene TRBV19; no firm D call. CDR1 and CDR2 (germline): LNHDA, SQIVND (reference sequence). V lost 5 bases to trimming and J lost 2 bases, with 12 bases between them. This CDR3 is built from 14 residues.